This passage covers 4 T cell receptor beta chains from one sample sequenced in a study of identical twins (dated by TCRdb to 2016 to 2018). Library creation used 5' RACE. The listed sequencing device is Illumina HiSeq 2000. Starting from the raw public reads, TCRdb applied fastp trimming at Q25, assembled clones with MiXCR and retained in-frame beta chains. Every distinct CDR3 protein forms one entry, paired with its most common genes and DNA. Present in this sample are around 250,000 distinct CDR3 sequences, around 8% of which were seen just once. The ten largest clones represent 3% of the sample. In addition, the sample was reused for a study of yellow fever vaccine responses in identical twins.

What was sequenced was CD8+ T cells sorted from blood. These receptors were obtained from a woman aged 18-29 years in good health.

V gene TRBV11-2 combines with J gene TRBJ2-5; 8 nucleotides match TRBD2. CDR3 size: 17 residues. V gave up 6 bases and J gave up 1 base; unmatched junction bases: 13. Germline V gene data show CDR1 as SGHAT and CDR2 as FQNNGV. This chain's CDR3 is CASSSRTQRGSQETQYF. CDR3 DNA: TGTGCCAGCAGTAGCAGGACACAGCGGGGGTCCCAAGAGACCCAGTACTTC.

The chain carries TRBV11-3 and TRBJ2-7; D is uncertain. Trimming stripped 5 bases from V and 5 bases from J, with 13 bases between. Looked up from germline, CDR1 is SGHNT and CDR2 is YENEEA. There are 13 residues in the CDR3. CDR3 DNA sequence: TGTGCCAGCAGCCCCCGTGAGAGCAACGAGCAGTACTTC. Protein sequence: CASSPRESNEQYF.

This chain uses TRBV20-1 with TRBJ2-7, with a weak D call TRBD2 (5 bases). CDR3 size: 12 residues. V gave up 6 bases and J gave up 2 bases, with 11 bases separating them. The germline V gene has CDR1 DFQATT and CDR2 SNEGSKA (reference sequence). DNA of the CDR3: TGCAGTGCGCACGGGGTTGCCTACGAGCAGTACTTC. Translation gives CSAHGVAYEQYF.

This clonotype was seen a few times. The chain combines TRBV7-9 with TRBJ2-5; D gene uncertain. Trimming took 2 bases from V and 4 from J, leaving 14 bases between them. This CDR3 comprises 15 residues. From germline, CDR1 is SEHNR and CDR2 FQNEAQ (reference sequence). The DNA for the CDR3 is TGTGCCAGCAGCTTAAGAGGCCAAATGGGAGAGACCCAGTACTTC. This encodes CASSLRGQMGETQYF.